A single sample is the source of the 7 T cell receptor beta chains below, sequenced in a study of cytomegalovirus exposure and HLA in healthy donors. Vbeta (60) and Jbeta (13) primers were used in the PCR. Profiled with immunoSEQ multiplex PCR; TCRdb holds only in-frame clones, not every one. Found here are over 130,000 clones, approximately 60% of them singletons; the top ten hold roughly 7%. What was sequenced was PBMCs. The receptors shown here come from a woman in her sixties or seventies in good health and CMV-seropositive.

As DNA, the CDR3 is TGCGCCAGCAGCCGCGGGACAGCCTACAATGAGCAGTTCTTC. Its translation: CASSRGTAYNEQFF. The chain is built from TRBV5-1 and TRBJ2-1; TRBD1 might be the D (7 bases). This CDR3 comprises 14 residues. Trimming cost V 4 bases and J 2 bases, with 10 bases left between them. Germline lookup yields CDR1 SGHRS and CDR2 YFSETQ.

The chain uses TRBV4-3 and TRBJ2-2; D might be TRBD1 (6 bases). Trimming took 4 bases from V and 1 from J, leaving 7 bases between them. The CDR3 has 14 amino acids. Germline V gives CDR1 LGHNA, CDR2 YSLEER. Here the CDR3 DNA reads TGCGCCAGCAGCCCGGGACAGAACACCGGGGAGCTGTTTTTT. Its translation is CASSPGQNTGELFF.

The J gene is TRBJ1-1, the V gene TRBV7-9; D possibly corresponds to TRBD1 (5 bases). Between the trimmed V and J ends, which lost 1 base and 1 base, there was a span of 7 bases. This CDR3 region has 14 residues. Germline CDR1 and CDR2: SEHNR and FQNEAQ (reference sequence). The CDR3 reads CASSLGQTNTEAFF. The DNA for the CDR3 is TGTGCCAGCAGCTTAGGACAGACGAACACTGAAGCTTTCTTT.

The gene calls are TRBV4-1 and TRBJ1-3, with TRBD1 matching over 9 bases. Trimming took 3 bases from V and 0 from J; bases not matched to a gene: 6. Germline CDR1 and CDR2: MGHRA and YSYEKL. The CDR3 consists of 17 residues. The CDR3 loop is CASSQGQGRRSGNTIYF. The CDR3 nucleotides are TGCGCCAGCAGCCAGGGACAGGGTCGACGCTCTGGAAACACCATATATTTT.

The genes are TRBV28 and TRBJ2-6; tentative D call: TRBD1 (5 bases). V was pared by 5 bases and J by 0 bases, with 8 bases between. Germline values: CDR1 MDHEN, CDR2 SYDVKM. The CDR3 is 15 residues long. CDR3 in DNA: TGTGCCAGCAGTCATCAGGGCTCTGGGGCCAACGTCCTGACTTTC. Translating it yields CASSHQGSGANVLTF.

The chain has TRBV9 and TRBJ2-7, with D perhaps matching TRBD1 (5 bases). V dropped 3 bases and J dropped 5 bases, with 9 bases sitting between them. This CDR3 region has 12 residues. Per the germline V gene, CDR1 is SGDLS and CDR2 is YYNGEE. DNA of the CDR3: TGTGCCAGCAGCGGCCTAGGGGACGAGCAGTACTTC. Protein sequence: CASSGLGDEQYF.

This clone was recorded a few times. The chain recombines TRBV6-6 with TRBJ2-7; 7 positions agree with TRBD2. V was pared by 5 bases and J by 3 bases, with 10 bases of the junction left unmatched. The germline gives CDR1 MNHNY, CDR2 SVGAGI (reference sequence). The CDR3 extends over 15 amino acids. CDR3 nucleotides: TGTGCCAGCAGTACCTCGGGGGGAGGATTCTACGAGCAGTACTTC. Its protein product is CASSTSGGGFYEQYF.